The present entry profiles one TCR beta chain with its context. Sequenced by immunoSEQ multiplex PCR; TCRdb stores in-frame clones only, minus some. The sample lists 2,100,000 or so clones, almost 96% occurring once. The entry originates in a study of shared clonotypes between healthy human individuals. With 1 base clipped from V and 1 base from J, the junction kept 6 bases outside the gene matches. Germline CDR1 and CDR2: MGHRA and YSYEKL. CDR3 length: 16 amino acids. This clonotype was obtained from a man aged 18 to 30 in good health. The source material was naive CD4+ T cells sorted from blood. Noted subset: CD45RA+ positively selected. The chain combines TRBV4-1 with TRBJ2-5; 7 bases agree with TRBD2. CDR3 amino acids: CASSQASGVTQETQYF. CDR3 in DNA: TGCGCCAGCAGCCAAGCTAGCGGAGTGACCCAAGAGACCCAGTACTTC.